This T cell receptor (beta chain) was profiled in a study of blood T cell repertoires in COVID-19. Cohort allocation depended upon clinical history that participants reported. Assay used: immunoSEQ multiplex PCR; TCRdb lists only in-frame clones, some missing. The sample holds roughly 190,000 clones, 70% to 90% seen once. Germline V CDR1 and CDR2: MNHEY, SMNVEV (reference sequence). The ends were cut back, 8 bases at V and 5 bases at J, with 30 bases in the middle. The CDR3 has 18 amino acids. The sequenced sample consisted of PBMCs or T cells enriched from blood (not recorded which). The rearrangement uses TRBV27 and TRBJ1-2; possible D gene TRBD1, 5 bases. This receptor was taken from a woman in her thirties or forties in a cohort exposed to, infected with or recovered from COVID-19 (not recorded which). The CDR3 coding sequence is TGTGCCAGCTGGGGCCCGGGGGAATCTATATCTCCGGCATATGGCTACACCTTC. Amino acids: CASWGPGESISPAYGYTF.